The 14 T cell receptor beta chains given below trace back to one sample, sequenced in a study of cytomegalovirus exposure and HLA in healthy donors. The data were produced by immunoSEQ multiplex PCR, yet TCRdb's version contains in-frame clones alone and is incomplete. Of about 190,000 clones in the sample, roughly 84% were seen once. Sequencing used PBMCs. The receptors were sampled from a man aged 18 to 30 in good health and CMV-seropositive.

The chain employs TRBV30 and TRBJ2-7; D possibly corresponds to TRBD2 (5 bases). Germline V gene data show CDR1 as GTSNPN and CDR2 as SVGIG (reference sequence). V was clipped by 0 bases and J by 2 bases, with 11 bases between them. The CDR3 extends over 14 amino acids. The CDR3 here is CAWSVGLGAYEQYF. In DNA form, the CDR3 reads TGTGCCTGGAGTGTAGGGTTGGGAGCCTACGAGCAGTACTTC.

The chain is built from TRBV27 and TRBJ1-1, with D perhaps matching TRBD1 (6 bases). Germline V gene lookup returns CDR1 MNHEY and CDR2 SMNVEV (reference sequence). V was clipped by 5 bases and J by 2 bases, with 15 bases between them. This CDR3 has 15 residues. The CDR3 sequence: CASSPSGGGNTEAFF. The CDR3 DNA reads as TGTGCCAGCAGTCCCTCGGGAGGGGGAAACACTGAAGCTTTCTTT.

The chain links TRBV5-1 to TRBJ2-3; TRBD2 agrees at 7 bases. This CDR3 is built from 14 residues. Germline loops: CDR1 SGHRS, CDR2 YFSETQ. V lost 4 bases and J lost 5; bases outside the gene matches: 7. DNA of the CDR3: TGCGCCAGCAGCCCGCCGGGGGGAGGAGATACGCAGTATTTT. This gives the protein CASSPPGGGDTQYF.

This clone was picked up one time. The chain couples TRBV7-9 to TRBJ2-7; weak D call: TRBD2 (5 bases). From germline, CDR1 is SEHNR and CDR2 FQNEAQ (reference sequence). This CDR3 contains 18 residues. V was pared by 1 base and J by 2 bases, with 21 bases between. The CDR3 protein is CASSLVRGIGGPPYEQYF. The CDR3 DNA is TGTGCCAGCAGCTTAGTGAGAGGCATAGGCGGGCCCCCCTACGAGCAGTACTTC.

V usage is TRBV6-5 and J usage is TRBJ2-3, with D possibly matching TRBD2 (5 bases). Trimming removed 6 bases from V and 2 bases from J, with 12 bases in between. Looked up from germline, CDR1 is MNHEY and CDR2 is SVGAGI. This CDR3 comprises 14 residues. The CDR3 loop reads CASRETRDTDTQYF. The CDR3 bases are TGTGCCAGCAGGGAAACTAGAGACACAGATACGCAGTATTTT.

This chain links TRBV13 with TRBJ2-5, with D possibly matching TRBD2 (6 bases). The CDR3 totals 15 residues. Germline V gene lookup returns CDR1 PRHDT and CDR2 FYEKMQ (reference sequence). V lost 5 bases and J lost 5, with 18 bases in between. This CDR3 reads CASSPRRERAETQYF. Here the CDR3 DNA reads TGTGCCAGCAGCCCCCGACGGGAGAGGGCTGAGACCCAGTACTTC.

This clone was detected once. The J gene is TRBJ1-2, the V gene TRBV28; maybe TRBD1 (5 bases). The CDR3 has 14 residues. Trimming removed 3 bases from V and 0 bases from J, with 8 bases in between. CDR1 is MDHEN, CDR2 SYDVKM, per germline. The CDR3, as DNA: TGTGCCAGCAGTTTCAGGGTCACTAACTATGGCTACACCTTC. Its translation: CASSFRVTNYGYTF.

The chain recombines TRBV4-3 with TRBJ2-4; TRBD2 matches at 11 bases. This CDR3 is 15 amino acids long. The junction had 3 bases not matched to a gene; V was cut back by 3 bases and J by 5 bases. The germline CDR1 and CDR2 sequences are LGHNA and YSLEER. CDR3 nucleotide sequence: TGCGCCAGCAGCCAGGGGACTAGCGGTGAAAACATTCAGTACTTC. This translates into CASSQGTSGENIQYF.

This rearrangement joins TRBV7-6 to TRBJ1-2, with D possibly being TRBD1 (5 bases). With 5 bases removed from V and 7 bases from J, the gap between germline ends came to 17 bases. This CDR3 comprises 14 residues. The germline gives CDR1 SGHVS, CDR2 FNYEAQ. For the CDR3, the DNA is TGTGCCAGCAGCCCGCTGGGGGGGTTCGGTGGCTACACCTTC. Its protein product is CASSPLGGFGGYTF.

The gene calls are TRBV6-1 and TRBJ2-7, with TRBD1 matching over 8 bases. Germline V lookup: CDR1 MNHNS, CDR2 SASEGT. After removal of 6 bases from V and 0 bases from J, the junction contained 4 bases not matched to a gene. CDR3 length: 14 residues. Here the CDR3 reads CASRGQESSYEQYF. The CDR3 DNA reads as TGTGCCAGCAGGGGACAGGAGAGCTCCTACGAGCAGTACTTC.

The chain couples TRBV25-1 to TRBJ2-7, with D maybe TRBD2 (5 bases). This CDR3 is built from 12 residues. CDR1 and CDR2 from the germline V gene are MGHDK and SYGVNS. The CDR3 DNA sequence: TGTGAGGGAGACGGCGCTCCCTACGAGCAGTACTTC. It specifies CEGDGAPYEQYF.

The chain recombines TRBV27 with TRBJ2-5; TRBD1 might be the D (6 bases). The CDR3 sequence is 15 residues long. V was shortened by 6 bases and J by 5 bases, with 19 bases between the two germline ends. Germline CDR1 MNHEY, CDR2 SMNVEV (reference sequence). CDR3 in amino acids: CASSYFGTMAETQYF. CDR3 in DNA: TGTGCCAGCAGCTATTTCGGGACAATGGCGGAGACCCAGTACTTC.

Only a few counts were recorded for this clone. The rearrangement uses TRBV28 and TRBJ1-4; no clear D gene. Trimming pared 2 bases from V and 10 bases from J, leaving 8 bases between. The germline V gene encodes CDR1 MDHEN and CDR2 SYDVKM. The CDR3 has 12 residues. The CDR3 region has the DNA TGTGCCAGCAGTTTAACAGAAGGAAAACTGTTTTTT. This encodes CASSLTEGKLFF.

The V and J genes are TRBV28 and TRBJ1-2, with 9 bases that match TRBD1. The ends lost 11 bases at V and 6 bases at J; junction bases unmatched: 4. Germline V lookup: CDR1 MDHEN, CDR2 SYDVKM. There are 11 residues in the CDR3. The CDR3 sequence: CAGTGTNGYTF. The CDR3 DNA is TGTGCCGGGACAGGGACCAATGGCTACACCTTC.